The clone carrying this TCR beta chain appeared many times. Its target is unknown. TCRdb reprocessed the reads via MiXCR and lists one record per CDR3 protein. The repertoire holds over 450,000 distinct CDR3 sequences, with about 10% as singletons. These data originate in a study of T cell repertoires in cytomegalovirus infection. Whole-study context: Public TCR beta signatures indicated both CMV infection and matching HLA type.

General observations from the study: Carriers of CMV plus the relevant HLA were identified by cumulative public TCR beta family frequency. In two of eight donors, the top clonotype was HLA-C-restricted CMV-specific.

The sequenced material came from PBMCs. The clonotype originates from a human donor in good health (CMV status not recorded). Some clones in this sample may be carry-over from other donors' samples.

The CDR3 bases are TGTGCTAGTGGTTTGGGGGACGGTCTGAACACTGAAGCTTTCTTT. This gives the protein CASGLGDGLNTEAFF. The V call is TRBV12-5, the J call TRBJ1-1; D is possibly TRBD1 (5 bases). Deletions cut 1 base from V and 0 bases from J, with 9 bases between. The V gene's germline CDR1 is LGHNT and CDR2 FRNRAP. This CDR3 spans 15 amino acids. Looking up the rest from reference TRBV12-5 and TRBJ1-1 gives the full variable domain: DARVTQTPRHKVTEMGQEVTMRCQPILGHNTVFWYRQTMMQGLELLAYFRNRAPLDDSGMPKDRFSAEMPDATLATLKIQPSEPRDSAVYFCASGLGDGLNTEAFFGQGTRLTVV.